Listed here are 18 T cell receptor beta chains from one sample, sequenced in a study of T-cell reconstitution after alpha-beta-depleted transplantation in children. The library targeted TCRbeta and was prepared with unique molecular identifiers. From the PCR reads, TCRdb called clonotypes with MiXCR, one entry per CDR3 protein. The sample lists 780,000 or so distinct CDR3 sequences; roughly 15% were seen once. The source was PBMCs, mostly from graft donor cells, collected 360 days after TCRalphabeta/CD19-depleted stem cell transplant. The receptors shown here come from a male patient aged 10 to 17 who had a stem cell transplant for acute lymphoblastic leukemia, so the T cells may come from the graft donor.

V usage is TRBV10-3 and J usage is TRBJ2-5; 8 bases are a match to TRBD1. Trimming at V came to 10 bases and at J to 6 bases, leaving 10 bases not matched to a gene. The CDR3 contains 13 residues. Germline-derived CDR1 and CDR2 are ENHRY and SYGVKD. This CDR3 reads CATRTGKGQTQYF. The CDR3, as DNA: TGTGCCACCAGGACAGGGAAGGGGCAGACCCAGTACTTC.

This clonotype was detected only a few times. V usage is TRBV5-5 and J usage is TRBJ2-7, with 7 nucleotides matching TRBD2. The CDR3 spans 15 residues. Germline V gene lookup returns CDR1 SGHKS and CDR2 YYEKEE (reference sequence). J lost 3 bases, V lost 6 bases, and 12 bases had no gene match. The CDR3 bases are TGTGCCAGCATCCCGGCGGGGGTATGGGGCTACGAGCAGTACTTC. This translates into CASIPAGVWGYEQYF. Filled out from reference TRBV5-5 and TRBJ2-7, the complete variable domain reads DAGVTQSPTHLIKTRGQQVTLRCSPISGHKSVSWYQQVLGQGPQFIFQYYEKEERGRGNFPDRFSARQFPNYSSELNVNALLLGDSALYLCASIPAGVWGYEQYFGPGTRLTVT.

Only a few counts were recorded for this clonotype. The CDR3 spells CASSYTGTSAEQYF. DNA for the CDR3: TGCGCCAGCAGCTACACCGGGACTAGCGCCGAGCAGTACTTC. The chain joins TRBV5-1 to TRBJ2-7; 10 nucleotides align to TRBD2. The CDR3 contains 14 residues. The trim removed 3 bases at V and 6 bases at J, leaving 6 bases unmatched. The germline V gene encodes CDR1 SGHRS and CDR2 YFSETQ.

This clonotype has a handful of counts. The chain uses TRBV20-1 and TRBJ1-2, with a tentative D call TRBD1 (6 bases). V lost 3 bases to trimming and J lost 0 bases, with 17 bases between them. The CDR3 is made up of 16 amino acids. Germline V lookup: CDR1 DFQATT, CDR2 SNEGSKA (reference sequence). In DNA, the CDR3 is TGCAGTGCTAGTCGGTTCCGCAGGGGCGCTAACTATGGCTACACCTTC. This encodes CSASRFRRGANYGYTF.

The count of this clonotype is one. The chain employs TRBV11-2 and TRBJ2-3; D uncertain. The germline V gene encodes CDR1 SGHAT and CDR2 FQNNGV. Trimming removed 0 bases at V and 4 bases at J, with 11 bases between. The length of the CDR3 is 15 residues. The CDR3 loop reads CASSLEYAFSDTQYF. The DNA for the CDR3 is TGTGCCAGCAGCTTAGAGTATGCGTTTTCAGATACGCAGTATTTT.

This clonotype came up a few times. The V gene is TRBV10-2, the J gene TRBJ1-6, with 7 bases that match TRBD1. The CDR3 contains 14 residues. Germline lookup yields CDR1 WSHSY and CDR2 SAAADI. The V and J ends lost 6 bases and 10 bases, in that order; junction bases with no gene match: 9. CDR3 nucleotide sequence: TGCGCCAGCAGACCTCCAGGGGGAGGGTCACCCCTCCACTTT. Its translation: CASRPPGGGSPLHF.

This clonotype was seen ten or more times. The chain employs TRBV4-1 and TRBJ2-1; weak D call: TRBD2 (6 bases). Germline assignment: CDR1 MGHRA and CDR2 YSYEKL. The V gene lost 4 bases and the J gene lost 7 bases, with 17 bases spanning the gap. The CDR3 extends over 15 amino acids. This chain's CDR3 is CASSLPRELRNEQFF. As DNA, the CDR3 is TGCGCCAGCAGCCTTCCCCGGGAGCTTCGAAATGAGCAGTTCTTC.

This clonotype was recorded a few times. The rearrangement links TRBV12-3 or TRBV12-4 to TRBJ1-5, with D hard to call. V was cut by 6 bases and J by 3 bases, with 6 bases left in between. The CDR3 has 12 residues. CDR3 loop: CASRPNNQPQHF. The DNA for the CDR3 is TGTGCCAGCAGGCCCAACAATCAGCCCCAGCATTTT.

Only a few counts were recorded for this clonotype. V is TRBV5-4 and J is TRBJ2-5; the match to TRBD2 covers 16 bases. The V and J ends lost 2 bases and 5 bases, in that order; junction bases with no gene match: 15. The CDR3 has 20 amino acids. CDR1 is SGHNT, CDR2 YYREEE, per germline (reference sequence). CDR3 sequence (DNA): TGTGCCAGCAGCTTAATATCCGGGACTAGCGGGAGGGCCCTCATGGAGACCCAGTACTTC. Its translation: CASSLISGTSGRALMETQYF.

This clonotype has more than one count but fewer than ten. This chain links TRBV5-6 with TRBJ1-5, with D unclear. The CDR3 is 14 amino acids. Looked up from germline, CDR1 is SGHDT and CDR2 is YYEEEE. Between the trimmed V and J ends, which lost 1 base and 3 bases, there was a span of 8 bases. The CDR3 bases are TGTGCCAGCAGCTTGCTCCCAGACAATCAGCCCCAGCATTTT. Encoded protein: CASSLLPDNQPQHF.

This clonotype showed up just a few times. The chain couples TRBV10-2 to TRBJ2-7; TRBD2 might be the D (6 bases). The CDR3 totals 14 residues. CDR1 is WSHSY and CDR2 is SAAADI in the germline V gene. The V end was cut by 6 bases, the J end by 0 bases, with 12 bases between. CDR3 sequence: CASSGDFDSYEQYF. For the CDR3, the DNA is TGCGCCAGCAGCGGGGACTTTGACTCCTACGAGCAGTACTTC.

This chain connects TRBV5-1 to TRBJ2-7; D is unclear. Germline assignment: CDR1 SGHRS and CDR2 YFSETQ. The CDR3 covers 13 residues. Deletions cut 4 bases from V and 7 bases from J, with 15 bases between. The CDR3, as DNA: TGCGCCAGCAGCCAAACGACCGCTTCGGAGCAGTACTTC. Encoded protein: CASSQTTASEQYF.

This clonotype was picked up a small number of times. The CDR3 here is CASTLFAGEYEQYF. CDR3 bases: TGTGCCAGCACGCTATTTGCGGGAGAATACGAGCAGTACTTC. The rearrangement joins TRBV7-8 to TRBJ2-7; 7 bases are shared with TRBD2. The CDR3 is 14 residues long. The trim removed 7 bases at V and 4 bases at J, leaving 10 bases unmatched. Germline V CDR1 and CDR2: SGHVS, FQNEAQ.

The chain employs TRBV20-1 and TRBJ1-1; tentative D call: TRBD1 (5 bases). V was clipped by 1 base and J by 3 bases, with 18 bases between them. Per the germline V gene, CDR1 is DFQATT and CDR2 is SNEGSKA (reference sequence). CDR3 length: 16 residues. The CDR3 spells CSARGGLSKRHTEAFF. For the CDR3, the DNA is TGCAGTGCTAGAGGGGGCCTATCAAAAAGGCACACTGAAGCTTTCTTT.

This clonotype occurred a few times. V and J are TRBV5-1 and TRBJ2-3; TRBD2 agrees at 14 bases. With 0 bases clipped from V and 0 bases from J, the junction kept 15 bases outside the gene matches. The CDR3 length is 22 residues. CDR1 and CDR2 from the germline V gene are SGHRS and YFSETQ. The DNA of the CDR3 is TGCGCCAGCAGCTTGGACCGGGGACTAGCGGGAGCGTTCCCAACTAGCACAGATACGCAGTATTTT. It codes for CASSLDRGLAGAFPTSTDTQYF.

Concerning this clonotype: This likely comes from a read error, as the CDR3 has no conserved phenylalanine or tryptophan at its end. The chain carries TRBV6-5 and TRBJ1-2; TRBD1 might be the D (6 bases). This CDR3 region has 14 residues. CDR1 and CDR2 from the germline V gene are MNHEY and SVGAGI. With 0 bases removed from V and 7 bases from J, the gap between germline ends came to 12 bases. CDR3 loop: CASSYSPGAGGYTC. The CDR3 DNA sequence: TGTGCCAGCAGTTACTCGCCAGGGGCTGGTGGCTACACCTGC.

The sample holds many counts of this clonotype. This chain connects TRBV12-3 or TRBV12-4 to TRBJ1-5, with TRBD1 as a possible D gene (5 bases). Deletions cut 6 bases from V and 4 bases from J, with 19 bases between. This CDR3 is 16 amino acids long. The CDR3 coding sequence is TGTGCCAGCAGACCCCCGGGGCGAGGTGTAAATCAGCCCCAGCATTTT. It codes for CASRPPGRGVNQPQHF.

This clonotype was observed a few times. The chain recombines TRBV7-9 with TRBJ1-1; weak D call: TRBD1 (5 bases). Germline V CDR1 and CDR2: SEHNR, FQNEAQ (reference sequence). The CDR3 is 15 residues long. Trimming removed 6 bases at V and 1 base at J, with 15 bases between. The CDR3 sequence is CASRAAQGRNTEAFF. For the CDR3, the DNA is TGTGCCAGCAGAGCGGCCCAGGGCAGGAACACTGAAGCTTTCTTT.